This paragraph covers one TCR beta chain sequence. The sample is drawn from a study of blood T cell repertoires in COVID-19. Study-level background: Material from acute and convalescent COVID-19 was sourced from the United States, Italy and Spain. PBMCs, B-cell-depleted T cells, or T cells provided the cDNA or gDNA that made up the material.

As processed by the authors: Nucleated cell counts were estimated from reference gene primer amplification. The method was immunoSEQ multiplex PCR; TCRdb's version includes in-frame clones alone and lacks a portion of them. V and J calls and clone size follow that table, whereas D and trimming were derived from the DNA. The data show around 160,000 clones, with 85% seen just once and nearly 3% held by the top ten. Source material: peripheral blood. The TCR was taken from a woman in her thirties or forties with active or convalescent COVID-19.

The CDR3 DNA reads TGTGCCAGCAGCCCCCCTTCACCTACCTATAATTCACCCCTCCACTTT. Encoded protein: CASSPPSPTYNSPLHF. The chain uses TRBV28 and TRBJ1-6; D unresolved. Germline CDR1 is MDHEN and CDR2 is SYDVKM. The V end lost 6 bases, the J end lost 2 bases, and 14 bases lay between the germline ends. The CDR3 contains 16 residues.